What follows describes a single T cell receptor (beta chain). Its antigen is not known. This entry is derived from a study of siplizumab effects on memory and regulatory T cells. Overall study findings and caveats: In siplizumab conditions, mappable alloreactive CD4+ clones averaged 68.8% Treg-derived, against about 27% in controls. A major contribution to the alloresponse seemed to be made by naive T cells, which seemed more diverse than memory cells. Significant reduction of alloreactive sequences traceable to unstimulated CD4+ memory cells was observed with siplizumab.

The germline V gene encodes CDR1 LNHDA and CDR2 SQIVND (reference sequence). Trimming left V 8 bases short and J 2 bases short, with 7 bases between. This CDR3 contains 12 residues. Assay used: immunoSEQ multiplex PCR; TCRdb lists only in-frame clones, some missing. The sample includes over 100,000 clones, roughly 92% seen only once; the top ten take roughly 1%. Sequenced input: CD4+ T cells sorted from blood. The TCR originated in a human donor in good health. The rearrangement uses TRBV19 and TRBJ1-3; no firm D call. In DNA form, the CDR3 reads TGTGCCAGTGAGTCAACTGGAAACACCATATATTTT. It encodes CASESTGNTIYF.